Listed below are T cell receptor beta chains from one sample, sequenced in a study of blood T cell repertoires in COVID-19. TCRdb keeps only in-frame clones here, not all; method: immunoSEQ multiplex PCR. The sample lists about 310,000 clones, about nine tenths occurring once. Specimen: PBMCs or T cells enriched from blood (not recorded which). These receptors all come from a woman in her thirties or forties who had recovered from COVID-19. The CDR3 runs from the conserved cysteine through the conserved F or W. The order of the fields is V gene, J gene, CDR3 protein.

V gene: TRBV7-2
J gene: TRBJ2-1
CDR3 protein: CASSLGVSGGALFF

V gene: TRBV5-4
J gene: TRBJ1-2
CDR3 protein: CASSTPTGGYGYTF

V gene: TRBV19
J gene: TRBJ1-5
CDR3 protein: CASTWRQHNQPQHF

V gene: TRBV10-3
J gene: TRBJ2-1
CDR3 protein: CAISERIAGGNEQFF

V gene: TRBV28
J gene: TRBJ2-1
CDR3 protein: CASSLIRDSYNEQFF

V gene: TRBV6-4
J gene: TRBJ1-1
CDR3 protein: CASSREGGTEAFF

V gene: TRBV6-2/TRBV6-3
J gene: TRBJ2-5
CDR3 protein: CASSHGTTAQGSQYF

V gene: TRBV9
J gene: TRBJ2-7
CDR3 protein: CASSPEAFSYEQYF

V gene: TRBV7-9
J gene: TRBJ1-2
CDR3 protein: CASNQGSDGYTF

V gene: TRBV7-2
J gene: TRBJ2-1
CDR3 protein: CASSSGLTSYNEQFF

V gene: TRBV6-5
J gene: TRBJ1-1
CDR3 protein: CASSWTGRATEAFF

V gene: TRBV7-9
J gene: TRBJ2-7
CDR3 protein: CASSLTAGANEQYF

V gene: TRBV28
J gene: TRBJ2-2
CDR3 protein: CASSAGLASNTGELFF

V gene: TRBV5-1
J gene: TRBJ1-3
CDR3 protein: CASSEDSSGNTIYF